This T cell receptor (beta chain) was sequenced for a study of early stage breast cancer tumors. The CDR3 length is 16 residues. V lost 4 bases to trimming and J lost 3 bases; unmatched junction nucleotides: 8. Looked up from germline, CDR1 is MNHNS and CDR2 is SASEGT. TCRdb's table, derived via immunoSEQ multiplex PCR, lists solely in-frame clones and lacks some. The sample holds some 30,000 clones, almost 85% seen once. This clonotype originated in a person aged 45-60 years with breast cancer. The chain is built from TRBV6-1 and TRBJ1-4, with 7 positions matching TRBD1. The specimen sequenced was blood. CDR3 in amino acids: CASSVTGEGANEKLFF. CDR3 nucleotides: TGTGCCAGCAGTGTTACAGGGGAGGGAGCTAATGAAAAACTGTTTTTT.